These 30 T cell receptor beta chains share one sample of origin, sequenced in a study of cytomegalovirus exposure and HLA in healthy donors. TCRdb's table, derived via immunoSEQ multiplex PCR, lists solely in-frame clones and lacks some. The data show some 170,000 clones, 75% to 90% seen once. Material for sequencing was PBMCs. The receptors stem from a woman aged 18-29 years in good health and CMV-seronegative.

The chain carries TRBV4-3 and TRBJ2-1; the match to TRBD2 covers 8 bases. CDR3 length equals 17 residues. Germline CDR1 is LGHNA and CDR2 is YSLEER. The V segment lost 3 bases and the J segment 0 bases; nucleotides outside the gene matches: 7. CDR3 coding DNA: TGCGCCAGCAGCCATCCCGGGGGGGTCCGCTCCTACAATGAGCAGTTCTTC. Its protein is CASSHPGGVRSYNEQFF.

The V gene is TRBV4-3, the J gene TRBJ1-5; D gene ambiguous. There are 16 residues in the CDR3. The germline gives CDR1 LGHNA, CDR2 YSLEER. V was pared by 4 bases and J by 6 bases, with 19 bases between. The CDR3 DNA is TGCGCCAGCAGCCCTTCGACTCCGGGCGAGGGTCAGCCCCAGCATTTT. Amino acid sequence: CASSPSTPGEGQPQHF.

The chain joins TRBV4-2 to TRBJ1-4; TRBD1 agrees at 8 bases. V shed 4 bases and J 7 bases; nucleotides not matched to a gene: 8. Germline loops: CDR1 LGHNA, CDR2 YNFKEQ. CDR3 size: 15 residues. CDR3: CASSRAQGAFEKLFF. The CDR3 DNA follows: TGTGCCAGCAGCCGAGCTCAGGGGGCGTTTGAAAAACTGTTTTTT.

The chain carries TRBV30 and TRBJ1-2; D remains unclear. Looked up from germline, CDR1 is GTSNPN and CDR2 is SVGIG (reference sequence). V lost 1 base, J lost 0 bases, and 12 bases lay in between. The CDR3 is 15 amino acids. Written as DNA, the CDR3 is TGTGCCTGGAGTGGAACCCCGCGGGCTAACTATGGCTACACCTTC. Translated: CAWSGTPRANYGYTF.

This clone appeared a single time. The CDR3 here is CASSLRLNYGYTF. The CDR3 coding sequence is TGCGCCAGCAGCTTGCGGTTAAACTATGGCTACACCTTC. The chain uses TRBV5-1 and TRBJ1-2; no firm D call. Trimming stripped 1 base from V and 2 bases from J, with 6 bases between. This CDR3 contains 13 residues. CDR1 and CDR2 (germline): SGHRS, YFSETQ.

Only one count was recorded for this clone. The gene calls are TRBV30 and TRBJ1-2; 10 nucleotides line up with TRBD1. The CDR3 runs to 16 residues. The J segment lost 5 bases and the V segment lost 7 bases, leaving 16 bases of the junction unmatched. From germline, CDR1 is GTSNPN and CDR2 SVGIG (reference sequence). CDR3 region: CASSGTGAPEDYGYTF. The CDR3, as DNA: TGTGCCTCATCGGGGACAGGGGCGCCTGAGGATTATGGCTACACCTTC.

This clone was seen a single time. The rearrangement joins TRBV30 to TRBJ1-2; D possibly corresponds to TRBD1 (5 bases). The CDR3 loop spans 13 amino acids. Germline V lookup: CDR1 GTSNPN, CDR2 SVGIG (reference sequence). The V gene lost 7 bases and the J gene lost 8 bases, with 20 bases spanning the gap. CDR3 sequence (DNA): TGTGCCTCGCAGGGCAGTTCGAGTAAGGGCTACACCTTC. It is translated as CASQGSSSKGYTF.

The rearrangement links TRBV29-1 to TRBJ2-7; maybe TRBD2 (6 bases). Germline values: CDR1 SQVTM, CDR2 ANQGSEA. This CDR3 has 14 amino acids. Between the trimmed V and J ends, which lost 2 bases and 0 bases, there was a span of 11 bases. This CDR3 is CSVEQEGDSYEQYF. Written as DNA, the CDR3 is TGCAGCGTTGAACAGGAGGGAGACTCCTACGAGCAGTACTTC.

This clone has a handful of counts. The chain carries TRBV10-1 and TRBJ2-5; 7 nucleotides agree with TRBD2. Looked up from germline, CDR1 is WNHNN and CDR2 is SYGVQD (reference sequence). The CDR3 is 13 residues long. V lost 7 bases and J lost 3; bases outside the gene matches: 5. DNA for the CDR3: TGCGCCAGCAAGGGGACTAACGAAGAGACCCAGTACTTC. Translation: CASKGTNEETQYF.

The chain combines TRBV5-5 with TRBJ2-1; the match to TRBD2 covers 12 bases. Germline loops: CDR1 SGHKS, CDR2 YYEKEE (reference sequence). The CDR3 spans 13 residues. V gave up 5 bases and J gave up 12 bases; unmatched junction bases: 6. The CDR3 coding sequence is TGTGCCAGCAGGGAGGGACTAGCGGGTAGGCAGTTCTTC. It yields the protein CASREGLAGRQFF.

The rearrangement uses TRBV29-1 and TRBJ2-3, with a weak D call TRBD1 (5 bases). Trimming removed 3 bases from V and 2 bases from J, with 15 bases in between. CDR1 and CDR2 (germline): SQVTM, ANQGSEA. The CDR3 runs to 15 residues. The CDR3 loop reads CSVDLPGAPTDTQYF. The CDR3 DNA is TGCAGCGTTGATCTACCTGGGGCCCCCACAGATACGCAGTATTTT.

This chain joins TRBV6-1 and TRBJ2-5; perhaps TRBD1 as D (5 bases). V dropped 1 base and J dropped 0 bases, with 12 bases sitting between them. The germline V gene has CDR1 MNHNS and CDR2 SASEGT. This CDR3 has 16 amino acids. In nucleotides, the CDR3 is TGTGCCAGCAGTGAAGGGGCAGGGTGGTACCAAGAGACCCAGTACTTC. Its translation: CASSEGAGWYQETQYF.

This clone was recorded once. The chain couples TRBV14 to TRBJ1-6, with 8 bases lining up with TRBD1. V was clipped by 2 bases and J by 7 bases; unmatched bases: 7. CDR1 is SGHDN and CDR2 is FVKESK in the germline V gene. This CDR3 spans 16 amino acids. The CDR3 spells CASSQRPGTGNSPLHF. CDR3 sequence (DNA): TGTGCCAGCAGCCAAAGACCCGGGACAGGAAATTCACCCCTCCACTTT.

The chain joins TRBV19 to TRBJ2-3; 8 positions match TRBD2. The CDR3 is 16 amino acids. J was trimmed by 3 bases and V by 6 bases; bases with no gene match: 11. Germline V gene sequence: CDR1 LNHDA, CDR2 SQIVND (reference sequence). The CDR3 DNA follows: TGTGCCAGTAGGTCCCTAGCCGCGGGAGGTACAGATACGCAGTATTTT. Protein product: CASRSLAAGGTDTQYF. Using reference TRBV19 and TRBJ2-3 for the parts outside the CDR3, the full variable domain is DGGITQSPKYLFRKEGQNVTLSCEQNLNHDAMYWYRQDPGQGLRLIYYSQIVNDFQKGDIAEGYSVSREKKESFPLTVTSAQKNPTAFYLCASRSLAAGGTDTQYFGPGTRLTVL.

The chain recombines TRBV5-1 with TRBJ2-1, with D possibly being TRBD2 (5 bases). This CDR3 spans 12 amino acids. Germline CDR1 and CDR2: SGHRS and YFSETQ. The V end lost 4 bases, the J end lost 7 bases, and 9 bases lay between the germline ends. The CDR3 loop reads CASSITGNEQFF. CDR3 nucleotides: TGCGCCAGCAGCATTACGGGAAATGAGCAGTTCTTC.

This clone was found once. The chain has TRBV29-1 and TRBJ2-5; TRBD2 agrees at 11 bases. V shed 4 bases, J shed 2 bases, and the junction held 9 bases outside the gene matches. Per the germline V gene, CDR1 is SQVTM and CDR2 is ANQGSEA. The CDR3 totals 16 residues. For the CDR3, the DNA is TGCAGCGTTGTAGGCGGACTAGCGGGCTTTCAAGAGACCCAGTACTTC. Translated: CSVVGGLAGFQETQYF.

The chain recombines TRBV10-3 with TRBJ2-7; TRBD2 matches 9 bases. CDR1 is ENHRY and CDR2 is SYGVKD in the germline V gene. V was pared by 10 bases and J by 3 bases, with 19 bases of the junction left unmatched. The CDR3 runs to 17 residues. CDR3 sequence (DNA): TGTGCCAGCAGATCCCTTCGGGCTAGCGGGGAGGTCTACGAGCAGTACTTC. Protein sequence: CASRSLRASGEVYEQYF.

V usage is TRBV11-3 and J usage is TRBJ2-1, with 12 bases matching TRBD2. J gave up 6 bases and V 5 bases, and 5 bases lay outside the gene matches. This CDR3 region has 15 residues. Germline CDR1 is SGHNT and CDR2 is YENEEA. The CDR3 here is CASSQGLAGTNEQFF. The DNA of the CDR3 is TGTGCCAGCAGCCAGGGACTAGCGGGCACCAATGAGCAGTTCTTC. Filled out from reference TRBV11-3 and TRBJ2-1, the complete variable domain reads EAGVVQSPRYKIIEKKQPVAFWCNPISGHNTLYWYLQNLGQGPELLIRYENEEAVDDSQLPKDRFSAERLKGVDSTLKIQPAELGDSAVYLCASSQGLAGTNEQFFGPGTRLTVL.

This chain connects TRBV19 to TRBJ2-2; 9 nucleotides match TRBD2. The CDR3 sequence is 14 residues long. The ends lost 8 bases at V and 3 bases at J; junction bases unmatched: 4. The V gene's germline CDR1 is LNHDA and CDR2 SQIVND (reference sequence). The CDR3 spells CASRLAADTGELFF. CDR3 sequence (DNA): TGTGCCAGTCGACTAGCGGCGGACACCGGGGAGCTGTTTTTT.

CDR3 sequence (DNA): TGTGCCAGCAGGGGGACACCCCTCCGAGAGGAGCAGTACTTC. Its translation is CASRGTPLREEQYF. The chain recombines TRBV6-5 with TRBJ2-7; D possibly corresponds to TRBD1 (6 bases). Germline CDR1 is MNHEY and CDR2 is SVGAGI. The CDR3 is 14 amino acids. The V and J ends lost 6 bases and 7 bases respectively, with 19 bases between them.

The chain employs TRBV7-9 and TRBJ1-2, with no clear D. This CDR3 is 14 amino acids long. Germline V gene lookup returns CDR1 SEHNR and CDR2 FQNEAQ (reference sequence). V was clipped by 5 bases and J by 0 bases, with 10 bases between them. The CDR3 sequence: CASSEMTANYGYTF. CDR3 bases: TGTGCCAGCAGCGAAATGACTGCTAACTATGGCTACACCTTC.

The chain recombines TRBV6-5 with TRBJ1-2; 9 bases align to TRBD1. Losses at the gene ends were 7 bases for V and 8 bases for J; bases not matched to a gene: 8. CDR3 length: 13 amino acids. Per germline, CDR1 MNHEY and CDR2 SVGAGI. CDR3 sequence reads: CASKRQGGRGYTF. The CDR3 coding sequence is TGTGCCAGCAAACGACAGGGGGGGCGAGGCTACACCTTC.

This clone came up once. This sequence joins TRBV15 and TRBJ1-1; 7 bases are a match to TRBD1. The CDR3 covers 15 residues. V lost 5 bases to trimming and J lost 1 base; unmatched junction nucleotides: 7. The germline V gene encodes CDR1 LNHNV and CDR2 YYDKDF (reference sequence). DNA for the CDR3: TGTGCCACCAGCGACCGACAGGGAAAGAACACTGAAGCTTTCTTT. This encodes CATSDRQGKNTEAFF.

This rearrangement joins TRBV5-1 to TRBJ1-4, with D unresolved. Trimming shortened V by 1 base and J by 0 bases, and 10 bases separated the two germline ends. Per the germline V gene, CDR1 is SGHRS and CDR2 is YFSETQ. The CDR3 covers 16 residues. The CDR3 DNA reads TGCGCCAGCAGCTTGTCCCTAACTTCAACTAATGAAAAACTGTTTTTT. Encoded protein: CASSLSLTSTNEKLFF.

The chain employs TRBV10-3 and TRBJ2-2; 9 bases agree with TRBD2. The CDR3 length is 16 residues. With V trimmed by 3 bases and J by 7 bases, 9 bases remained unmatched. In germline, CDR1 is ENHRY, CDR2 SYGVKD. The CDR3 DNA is TGTGCCATCAGTGAAAGGCGGGAGGGCCGGGACGGGGAGCTGTTTTTT. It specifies CAISERREGRDGELFF.

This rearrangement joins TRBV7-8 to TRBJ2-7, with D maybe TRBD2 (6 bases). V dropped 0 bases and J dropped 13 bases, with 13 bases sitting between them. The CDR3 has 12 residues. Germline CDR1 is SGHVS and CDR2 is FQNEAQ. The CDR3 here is CASSLAGGICYF. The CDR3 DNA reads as TGTGCCAGCAGCTTAGCGGGGGGAATATGTTACTTC.

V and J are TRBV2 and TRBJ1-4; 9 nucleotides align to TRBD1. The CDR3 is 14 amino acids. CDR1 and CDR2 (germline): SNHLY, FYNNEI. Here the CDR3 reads CATEGGTGREKLFF. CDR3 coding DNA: TGTGCTACCGAGGGGGGGACAGGGCGTGAAAAACTGTTTTTT.

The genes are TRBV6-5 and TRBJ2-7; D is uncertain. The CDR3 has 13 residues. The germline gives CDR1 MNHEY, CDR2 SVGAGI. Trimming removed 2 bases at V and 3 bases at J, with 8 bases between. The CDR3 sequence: CASSYDKDYEQYF. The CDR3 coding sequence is TGTGCCAGCAGTTACGACAAAGACTACGAGCAGTACTTC.

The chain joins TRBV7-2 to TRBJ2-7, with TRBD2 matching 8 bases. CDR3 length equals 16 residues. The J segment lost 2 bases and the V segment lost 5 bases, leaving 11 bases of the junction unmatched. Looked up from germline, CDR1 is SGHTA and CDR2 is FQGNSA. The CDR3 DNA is TGTGCCAGCAGCCAAGCGGGAGAGCTCACCACCTACGAGCAGTACTTC. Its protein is CASSQAGELTTYEQYF.

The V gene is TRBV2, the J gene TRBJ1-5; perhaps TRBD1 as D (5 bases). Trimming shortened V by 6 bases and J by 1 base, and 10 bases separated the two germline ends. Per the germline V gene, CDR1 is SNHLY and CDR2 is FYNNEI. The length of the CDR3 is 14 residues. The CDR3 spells CASRSGGSNQPQHF. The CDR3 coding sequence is TGTGCCAGCAGGTCCGGGGGAAGCAATCAGCCCCAGCATTTT.